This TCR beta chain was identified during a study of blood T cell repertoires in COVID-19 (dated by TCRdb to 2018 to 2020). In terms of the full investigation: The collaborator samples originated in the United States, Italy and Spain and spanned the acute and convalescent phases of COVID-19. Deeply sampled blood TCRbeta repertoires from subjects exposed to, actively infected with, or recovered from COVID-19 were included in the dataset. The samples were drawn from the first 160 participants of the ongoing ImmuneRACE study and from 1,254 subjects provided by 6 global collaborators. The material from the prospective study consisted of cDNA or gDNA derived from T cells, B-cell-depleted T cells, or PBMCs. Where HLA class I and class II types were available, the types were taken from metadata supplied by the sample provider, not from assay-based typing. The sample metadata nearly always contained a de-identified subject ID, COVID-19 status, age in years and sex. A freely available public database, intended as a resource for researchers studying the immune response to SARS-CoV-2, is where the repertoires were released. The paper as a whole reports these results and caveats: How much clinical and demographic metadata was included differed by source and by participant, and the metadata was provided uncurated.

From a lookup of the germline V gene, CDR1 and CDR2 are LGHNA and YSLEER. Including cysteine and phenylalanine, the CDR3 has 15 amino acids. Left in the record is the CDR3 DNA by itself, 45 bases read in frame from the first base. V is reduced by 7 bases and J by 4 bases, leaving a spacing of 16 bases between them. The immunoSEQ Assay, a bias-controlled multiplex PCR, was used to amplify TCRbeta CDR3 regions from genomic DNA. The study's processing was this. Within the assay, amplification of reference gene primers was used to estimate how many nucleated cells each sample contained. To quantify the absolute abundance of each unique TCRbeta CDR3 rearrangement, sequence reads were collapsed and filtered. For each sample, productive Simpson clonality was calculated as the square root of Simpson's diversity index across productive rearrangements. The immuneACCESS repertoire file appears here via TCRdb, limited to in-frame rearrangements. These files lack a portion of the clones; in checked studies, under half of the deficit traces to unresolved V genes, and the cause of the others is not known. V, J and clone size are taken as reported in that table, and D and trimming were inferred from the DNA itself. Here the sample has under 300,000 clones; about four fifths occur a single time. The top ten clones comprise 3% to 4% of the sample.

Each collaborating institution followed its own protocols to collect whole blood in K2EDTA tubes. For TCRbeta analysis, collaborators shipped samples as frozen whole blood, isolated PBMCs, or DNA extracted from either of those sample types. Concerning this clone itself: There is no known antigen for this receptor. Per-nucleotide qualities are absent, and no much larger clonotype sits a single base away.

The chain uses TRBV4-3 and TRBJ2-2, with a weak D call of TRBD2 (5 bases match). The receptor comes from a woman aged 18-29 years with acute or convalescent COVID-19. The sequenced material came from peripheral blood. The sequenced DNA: TGCGCCAGCAACCCCCGGGCAAGCGGCACCGGGGAGCTGTTTTTT. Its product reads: CASNPRASGTGELFF.